Reported below is one T cell receptor beta chain. Study processing details: The authors estimated nucleated cell counts from reference gene primer amplification. Using immunoSEQ multiplex PCR, the repertoire was profiled, and TCRdb retains in-frame clones only, with some absent. The V and J calls and clone size were taken over from that table, and D and trimming were inferred from the DNA. The data show about 130,000 clones, around 81% seen once. CDR3 length: 15 amino acids. Trimming removed 2 bases from V and 1 base from J, with 12 bases in between. Germline CDR1 is SGHRS and CDR2 is YFSETQ. This entry belongs to a study of blood T cell repertoires in COVID-19. Study at large: Acute and convalescent COVID-19 specimens originated in the United States, Italy and Spain. Sources were T cells, B-cell-depleted T cells, or PBMCs; the material itself was cDNA or gDNA.

The V gene is TRBV5-1, the J gene TRBJ1-1; D uncertain. The sequence came from a woman between 45 and 60 years old with acute or convalescent COVID-19. The sequencing sample was made of peripheral blood. The CDR3 loop reads CASSLEVSRNTEAFF. CDR3 nucleotides: TGCGCCAGCAGCTTAGAGGTCAGCCGGAACACTGAAGCTTTCTTT.